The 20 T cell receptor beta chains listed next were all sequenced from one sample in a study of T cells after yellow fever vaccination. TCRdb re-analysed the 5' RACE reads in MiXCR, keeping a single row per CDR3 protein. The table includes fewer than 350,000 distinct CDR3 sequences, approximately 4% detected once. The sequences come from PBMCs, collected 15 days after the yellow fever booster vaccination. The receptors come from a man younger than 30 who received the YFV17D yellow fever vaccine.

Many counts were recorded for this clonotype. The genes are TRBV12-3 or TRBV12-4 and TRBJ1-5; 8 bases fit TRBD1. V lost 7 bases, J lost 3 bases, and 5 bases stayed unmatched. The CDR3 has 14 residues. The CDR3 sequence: CASTMDRANQPQHF. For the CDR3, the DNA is TGTGCCAGCACGATGGACAGGGCCAATCAGCCCCAGCATTTT.

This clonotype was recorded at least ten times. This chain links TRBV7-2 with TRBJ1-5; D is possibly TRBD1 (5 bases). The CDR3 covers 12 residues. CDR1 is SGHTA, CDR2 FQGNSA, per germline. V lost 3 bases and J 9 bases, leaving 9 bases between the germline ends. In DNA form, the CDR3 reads TGTGCCAGCAGCTTGACGGGGGGGCCCCAGCATTTT. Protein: CASSLTGGPQHF.

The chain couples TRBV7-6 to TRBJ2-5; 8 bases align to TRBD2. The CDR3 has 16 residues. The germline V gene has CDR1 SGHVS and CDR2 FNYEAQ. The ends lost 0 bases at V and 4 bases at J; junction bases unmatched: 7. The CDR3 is CASSLAGSGVGETQYF. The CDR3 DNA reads TGTGCCAGCAGCTTAGCCGGTAGCGGGGTCGGAGAGACCCAGTACTTC. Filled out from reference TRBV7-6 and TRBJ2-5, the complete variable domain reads GAGVSQSPRYKVTKRGQDVALRCDPISGHVSLYWYRQALGQGPEFLTYFNYEAQQDKSGLPNDRFSAERPEGSISTLTIQRTEQRDSAMYRCASSLAGSGVGETQYFGPGTRLLVL.

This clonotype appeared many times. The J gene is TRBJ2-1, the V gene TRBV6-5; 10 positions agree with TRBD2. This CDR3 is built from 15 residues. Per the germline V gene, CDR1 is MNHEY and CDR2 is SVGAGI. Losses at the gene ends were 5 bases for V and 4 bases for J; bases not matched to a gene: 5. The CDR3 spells CASSSGGAGYNEQFF. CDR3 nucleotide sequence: TGTGCCAGCAGTAGCGGGGGGGCCGGGTACAATGAGCAGTTCTTC.

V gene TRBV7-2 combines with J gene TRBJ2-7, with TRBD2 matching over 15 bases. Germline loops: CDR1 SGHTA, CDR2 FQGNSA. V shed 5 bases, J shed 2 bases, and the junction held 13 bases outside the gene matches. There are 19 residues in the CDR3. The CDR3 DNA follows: TGTGCCAGCAGCCTCAGCCGGACTAGCGGGGGGGCCGGGCCCTACGAGCAGTACGTC. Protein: CASSLSRTSGGAGPYEQYV.

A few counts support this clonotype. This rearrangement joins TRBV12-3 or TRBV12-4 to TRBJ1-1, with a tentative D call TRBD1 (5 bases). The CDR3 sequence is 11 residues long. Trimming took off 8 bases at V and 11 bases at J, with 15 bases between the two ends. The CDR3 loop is CASDGGGGAFF. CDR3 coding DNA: TGTGCCAGCGACGGTGGGGGGGGTGCTTTCTTT.

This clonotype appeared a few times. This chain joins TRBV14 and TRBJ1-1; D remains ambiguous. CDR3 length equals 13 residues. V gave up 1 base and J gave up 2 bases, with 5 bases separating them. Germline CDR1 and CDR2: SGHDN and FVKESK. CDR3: CASSQVTNTEAFF. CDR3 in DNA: TGTGCCAGCAGCCAAGTTACAAACACTGAAGCTTTCTTT.

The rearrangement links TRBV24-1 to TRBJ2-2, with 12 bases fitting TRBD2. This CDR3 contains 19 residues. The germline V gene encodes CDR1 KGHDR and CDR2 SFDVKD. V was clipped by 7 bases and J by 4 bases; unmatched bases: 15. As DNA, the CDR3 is TGTGCCACCAGCAGTCTACTAGCGGGGGGATCGTATGGCACCGGGGAGCTGTTTTTT. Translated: CATSSLLAGGSYGTGELFF.

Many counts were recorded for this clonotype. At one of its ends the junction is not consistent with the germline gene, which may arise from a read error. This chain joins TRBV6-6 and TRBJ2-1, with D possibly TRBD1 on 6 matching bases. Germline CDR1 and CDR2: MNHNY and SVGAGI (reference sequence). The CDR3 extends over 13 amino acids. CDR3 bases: TGTGCCAGCAGTTACCTCCCGGCAGGGGAGCAATTCTTC. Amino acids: CASSYLPAGEQFF.

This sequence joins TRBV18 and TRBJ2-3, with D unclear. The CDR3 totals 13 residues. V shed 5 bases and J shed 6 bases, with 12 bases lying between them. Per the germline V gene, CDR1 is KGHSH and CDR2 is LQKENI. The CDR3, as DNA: TGTGCCAGCTCATGGAAGCCGGAGGATACGCAGTATTTT. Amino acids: CASSWKPEDTQYF.

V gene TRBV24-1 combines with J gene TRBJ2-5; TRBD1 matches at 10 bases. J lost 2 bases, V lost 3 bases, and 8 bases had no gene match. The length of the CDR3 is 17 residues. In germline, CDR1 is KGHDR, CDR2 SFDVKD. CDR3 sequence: CATSDGGTGELQETQYF. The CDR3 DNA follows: TGTGCCACCAGTGATGGCGGGACAGGGGAGCTACAAGAGACCCAGTACTTC.

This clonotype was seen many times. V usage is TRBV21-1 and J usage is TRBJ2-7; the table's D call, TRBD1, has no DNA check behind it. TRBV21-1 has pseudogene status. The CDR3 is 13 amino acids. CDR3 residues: CASSNGRIYEQYF. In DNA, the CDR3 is TGTGCCAGCAGCAATGGGCGGATCTACGAGCAGTACTTC.

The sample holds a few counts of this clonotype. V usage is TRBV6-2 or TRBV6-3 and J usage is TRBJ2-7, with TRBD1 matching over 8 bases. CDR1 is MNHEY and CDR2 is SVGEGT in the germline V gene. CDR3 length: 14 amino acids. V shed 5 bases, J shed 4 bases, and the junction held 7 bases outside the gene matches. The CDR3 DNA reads TGTGCCAGCAGTCTGACAGGGGACCCTTACGAGCAGTACGTC. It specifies CASSLTGDPYEQYV.

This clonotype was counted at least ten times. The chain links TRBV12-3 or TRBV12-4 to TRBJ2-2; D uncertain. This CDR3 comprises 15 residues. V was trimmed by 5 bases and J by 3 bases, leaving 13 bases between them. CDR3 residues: CASSRRALDTGELFF. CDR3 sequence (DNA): TGTGCCAGCAGTCGCCGGGCCCTGGACACCGGGGAGCTGTTTTTT.

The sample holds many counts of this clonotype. The CDR3 coding sequence is TGCAGTGCTAGACTCCGGGTGGCGGACACTGAAGCTTTCTTT. Translation: CSARLRVADTEAFF. This chain connects TRBV20-1 to TRBJ1-1; D is uncertain. Trimming removed 2 bases at V and 3 bases at J, with 13 bases between. CDR1 is DFQATT, CDR2 SNEGSKA, per germline (reference sequence). The CDR3 has 14 amino acids.

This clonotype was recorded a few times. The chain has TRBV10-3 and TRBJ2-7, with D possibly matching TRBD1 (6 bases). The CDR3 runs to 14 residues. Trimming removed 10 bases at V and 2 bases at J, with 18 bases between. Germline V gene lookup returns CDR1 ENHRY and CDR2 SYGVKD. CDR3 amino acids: CATRGQGNTYEQYF. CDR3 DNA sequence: TGTGCCACCCGTGGGCAGGGGAACACCTACGAGCAGTACTTC.

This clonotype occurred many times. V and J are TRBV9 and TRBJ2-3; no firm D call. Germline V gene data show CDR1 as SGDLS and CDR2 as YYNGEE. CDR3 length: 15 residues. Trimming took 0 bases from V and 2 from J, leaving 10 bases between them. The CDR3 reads CASSVVPTHTDTQYF. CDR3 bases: TGTGCCAGCAGCGTAGTACCAACCCACACAGATACGCAGTATTTT.

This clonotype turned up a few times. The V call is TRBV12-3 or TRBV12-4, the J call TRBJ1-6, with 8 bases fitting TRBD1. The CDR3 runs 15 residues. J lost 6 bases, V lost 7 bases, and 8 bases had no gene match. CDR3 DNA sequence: TGTGCCAGCATCGTACAGGGGGGCCGTAATTCACCCCTCCACTTT. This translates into CASIVQGGRNSPLHF.

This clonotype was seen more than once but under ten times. The CDR3 coding sequence is TGCGCCAGCAGCTTAGAGCATTTCTATGGCTACACCTTC. This codes for CASSLEHFYGYTF. This chain uses TRBV5-1 with TRBJ1-2; D is ambiguous. V lost 2 bases and J 4 bases, leaving 9 bases between the germline ends. Germline CDR1 reads SGHRS; CDR2 reads YFSETQ. This CDR3 has 13 residues.

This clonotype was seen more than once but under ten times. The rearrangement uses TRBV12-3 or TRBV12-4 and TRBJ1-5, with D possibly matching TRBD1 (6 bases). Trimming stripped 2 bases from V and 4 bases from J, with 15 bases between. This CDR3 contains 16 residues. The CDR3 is CASSLSAQGTNQPQHF. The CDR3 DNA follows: TGTGCCAGCAGTTTATCTGCCCAGGGGACAAATCAGCCCCAGCATTTT.